The 18 T cell receptor beta chains listed next were all sequenced from one sample in a study of cytomegalovirus exposure and HLA in healthy donors (dated by TCRdb to the late 2010s). Library method: the immunoSEQ multiplex PCR assay. The multiplex PCR relied on a mix of 60 forward primers for TCR Vbeta segments and 13 reverse primers for TCR Jbeta segments. In its TCRdb copy, this immuneACCESS table keeps in-frame sequences only and misses some clones. Where compared with another copy, unresolved V genes explain less than half of these, and the others have no known cause. For this sample there are fewer than 200,000 clones; about 71% appear just once. The top ten hold approximately 3% of the sample. The sequenced material came from PBMCs. All receptors come from a woman aged 30 to 39 in good health and CMV-seronegative.

This clone has more than one count but fewer than ten. V gene TRBV2 combines with J gene TRBJ1-2; the D gene is possibly TRBD1 (5 bases). The germline V gene has CDR1 SNHLY and CDR2 FYNNEI. Between the trimmed V and J ends, which lost 7 bases and 4 bases, there was a span of 10 bases. This CDR3 has 12 amino acids. In DNA, the CDR3 is TGTGCCAGCACGACCGGGGGCTATGGCTACACCTTC. Its protein is CASTTGGYGYTF. Drawing the rest from reference TRBV2 and TRBJ1-2, the complete variable domain is EPEVTQTPSHQVTQMGQEVILRCVPISNHLYFYWYRQILGQKVEFLVSFYNNEISEKSEIFDDQFSVERPDGSNFTLKIRSTKLEDSAMYFCASTTGGYGYTFGSGTRLTVV.

The chain links TRBV7-6 to TRBJ2-2; 10 bases are a match to TRBD1. Germline values: CDR1 SGHVS, CDR2 FNYEAQ. J lost 3 bases, V lost 3 bases, and 4 bases had no gene match. This CDR3 region has 16 residues. CDR3 region: CASSFGTGEYTGELFF. The CDR3 nucleotides read TGTGCCAGCAGCTTTGGGACAGGGGAATACACCGGGGAGCTGTTTTTT.

This clone was recorded a few times. This sequence joins TRBV18 and TRBJ2-1; 8 nucleotides match TRBD2. This CDR3 has 15 amino acids. Germline assignment: CDR1 KGHSH and CDR2 LQKENI. The V and J ends lost 0 bases and 9 bases, in that order; junction bases with no gene match: 7. CDR3 residues: CASSPPSAGVIEQFF. The CDR3 region has the DNA TGTGCCAGCTCACCACCGTCAGCGGGAGTTATTGAGCAGTTCTTC. Using reference TRBV18 and TRBJ2-1 for the parts outside the CDR3, the full variable domain is NAGVMQNPRHLVRRRGQEARLRCSPMKGHSHVYWYRQLPEEGLKFMVYLQKENIIDESGMPKERFSAEFPKEGPSILRIQQVVRGDSAAYFCASSPPSAGVIEQFFGPGTRLTVL.

V is TRBV30 and J is TRBJ2-5, with TRBD1 matching over 7 bases. V trimming: 0 bases; J trimming: 7 bases; junction bases outside the gene matches: 5. The CDR3 extends over 13 amino acids. Looked up from germline, CDR1 is GTSNPN and CDR2 is SVGIG (reference sequence). The CDR3 DNA sequence: TGTGCCTGGAGTGTAGCCGACAGGGCGACCCAGTACTTC. This codes for CAWSVADRATQYF. Full variable domain (missing parts from reference TRBV30 and TRBJ2-5): SQTIHQWPATLVQPVGSPLSLECTVEGTSNPNLYWYRQAAGRGLQLLFYSVGIGQISSEVPQNLSASRPQDRQFILSSKKLLLSDSGFYLCAWSVADRATQYFGPGTRLLVL.

The gene calls are TRBV12-5 and TRBJ1-2; D is possibly TRBD1 (6 bases). In germline, CDR1 is LGHNT, CDR2 FRNRAP. The germline V and J ends were trimmed by 6 bases and 5 bases, with 16 bases remaining between them. CDR3 length equals 14 residues. CDR3 nucleotide sequence: TGTGCTAGTGGCCTACAGGGTCCTGAGTATGGCTACACCTTC. Translating it yields CASGLQGPEYGYTF.

This CDR3 is CASSLGSAGQTPDTQYF. The CDR3 nucleotides read TGCGCCAGCAGCCTGGGGTCGGCGGGACAGACTCCAGATACGCAGTATTTT. V and J are TRBV4-3 and TRBJ2-3, with D possibly TRBD1 on 7 matching bases. CDR1 and CDR2 (germline): LGHNA, YSLEER. CDR3 size: 17 residues. Trimming pared 4 bases from V and 4 bases from J, leaving 21 bases between.

This clone has only one observation. The chain joins TRBV6-6 to TRBJ1-5; D is unclear. V lost 11 bases and J lost 0, with 11 bases in between. The CDR3 consists of 13 residues. Germline CDR1 and CDR2: MNHNY and SVGAGI (reference sequence). This CDR3 reads CALSKSSNQPQHF. Written as DNA, the CDR3 is TGTGCCCTAAGTAAATCTAGCAATCAGCCCCAGCATTTT.

This chain joins TRBV4-2 and TRBJ2-3; TRBD1 aligns across 12 bases. Germline loops: CDR1 LGHNA, CDR2 YNFKEQ. The V and J ends lost 1 base and 8 bases, in that order; junction bases with no gene match: 7. The CDR3 has 16 amino acids. The CDR3 bases are TGTGCCAGCAGCCAAGCGCCGGGACAGGGGGCATCTACGCAGTATTTT. It is translated as CASSQAPGQGASTQYF.

This clone occurred once. CDR3 in amino acids: CASSTRPGQLNNEQFF. CDR3 sequence (DNA): TGTGCCAGCAGCACCCGCCCGGGACAGCTAAACAATGAGCAGTTCTTC. V gene TRBV7-8 combines with J gene TRBJ2-1; 7 nucleotides line up with TRBD1. The CDR3 has 16 residues. CDR1 SGHVS and CDR2 FQNEAQ come from the germline V gene. The V gene end was trimmed by 5 bases and the J gene end by 5 bases; junction bases not matched to a gene: 12.

The chain uses TRBV7-2 and TRBJ1-2; 10 positions agree with TRBD1. The V segment lost 2 bases and the J segment 4 bases; nucleotides outside the gene matches: 4. The length of the CDR3 is 15 residues. CDR1 is SGHTA and CDR2 is FQGNSA in the germline V gene. In nucleotides, the CDR3 is TGTGCCAGCAGCTTACGGGGACAGGGGAGCTATGGCTACACCTTC. This translates into CASSLRGQGSYGYTF. Full variable domain (missing parts from reference TRBV7-2 and TRBJ1-2): GAGVSQSPSNKVTEKGKDVELRCDPISGHTALYWYRQSLGQGLEFLIYFQGNSAPDKSGLPSDRFSAERTGGSVSTLTIQRTQQEDSAVYLCASSLRGQGSYGYTFGSGTRLTVV.

CDR3 in DNA: TGTGCCAGCAGCGGAACAGGACCCTACACTGAAGCTTTCTTT. This translates into CASSGTGPYTEAFF. The J gene is TRBJ1-1, the V gene TRBV5-6, with a weak D call TRBD1 (5 bases). This CDR3 is built from 14 residues. V dropped 4 bases and J dropped 3 bases, with 13 bases sitting between them. Germline CDR1 SGHDT, CDR2 YYEEEE.

The rearrangement uses TRBV5-1 and TRBJ2-1; 8 bases are a match to TRBD2. Germline V gives CDR1 SGHRS, CDR2 YFSETQ. V lost 5 bases, J lost 6 bases, and 7 bases stayed unmatched. This CDR3 has 14 amino acids. CDR3 amino acids: CASRYREGGNEQFF. CDR3 in DNA: TGCGCCAGCAGGTACCGGGAGGGCGGCAATGAGCAGTTCTTC.

The rearrangement uses TRBV5-6 and TRBJ1-5; D ambiguous. CDR1 and CDR2 (germline): SGHDT, YYEEEE. Deletions cut 0 bases from V and 6 bases from J, with 4 bases between. This CDR3 comprises 12 residues. The CDR3 is CASSLGPQPQHF. The CDR3 DNA reads as TGTGCCAGCAGCTTGGGGCCTCAGCCCCAGCATTTT.

This clone was counted a single time. The chain recombines TRBV11-2 with TRBJ2-7, with TRBD2 identical over 14 bases. Trimming at V came to 4 bases and at J to 9 bases, leaving 8 bases not matched to a gene. The CDR3 extends over 15 amino acids. CDR1 and CDR2 from the germline V gene are SGHAT and FQNNGV. The CDR3 reads CASSSNKGLAGVQYF. Written as DNA, the CDR3 is TGTGCCAGCAGCTCTAATAAGGGACTAGCGGGAGTGCAGTACTTC.

Ten or more counts support this clone. CDR3 bases: TGCGCCAGCAGCCAACTAACAGGGGAAGATGAAAAACTGTTTTTT. Translating gives CASSQLTGEDEKLFF. The genes are TRBV4-3 and TRBJ1-4, with 7 bases identical to TRBD1. Germline V lookup: CDR1 LGHNA, CDR2 YSLEER. V lost 2 bases, J lost 6 bases, and 6 bases stayed unmatched. The CDR3 extends over 15 amino acids.

The chain joins TRBV7-8 to TRBJ2-5, with TRBD1 identical over 7 bases. Losses at the gene ends were 5 bases for V and 3 bases for J; bases not matched to a gene: 9. The CDR3 extends over 15 amino acids. Germline loops: CDR1 SGHVS, CDR2 FQNEAQ. The CDR3 spells CASSIQQGLEETQYF. In nucleotides, the CDR3 is TGTGCCAGCAGCATCCAACAGGGGCTAGAAGAGACCCAGTACTTC.

The chain has TRBV7-9 and TRBJ2-7, with D possibly matching TRBD1 (6 bases). V lost 4 bases, J lost 4 bases, and 14 bases lay in between. Germline assignment: CDR1 SEHNR and CDR2 FQNEAQ (reference sequence). CDR3 size: 14 residues. CDR3 nucleotide sequence: TGTGCCAGCAGCTCCGGAGGCAGGGGATACGAGCAGTACTTC. Translated: CASSSGGRGYEQYF.

This clone has more than one count but fewer than ten. The chain employs TRBV19 and TRBJ2-5; TRBD1 aligns across 9 bases. The V and J ends lost 3 bases and 3 bases, in that order; junction bases with no gene match: 5. The CDR3 contains 15 residues. The V gene's germline CDR1 is LNHDA and CDR2 SQIVND (reference sequence). CDR3 coding DNA: TGTGCCAGTAGTATCAGTCGGACAGGGGAAGAGACCCAGTACTTC. Amino acid sequence: CASSISRTGEETQYF.